The 21 T cell receptor beta chains below come from one sample, sequenced in a study of radiotherapy plus CTLA-4 blockade in lung cancer. Sequenced by immunoSEQ multiplex PCR; TCRdb stores in-frame clones only, minus some. The table shows tens of thousands of clones, with about 70% occurring only once. The sequenced sample was peripheral blood, obtained from a patient treated with radiotherapy plus ipilimumab. The source is a human donor with non-small cell lung cancer whose response to radiotherapy plus ipilimumab could not be evaluated.

The rearrangement links TRBV6-4 to TRBJ1-1, with no clear D. The CDR3 consists of 13 residues. Germline V lookup: CDR1 MRHNA, CDR2 SNTAGT. V shed 5 bases and J shed 0 bases, with 7 bases lying between them. CDR3 in amino acids: CASSQSVNTEAFF. The CDR3 coding sequence is TGTGCCAGCAGTCAATCGGTGAACACTGAAGCTTTCTTT.

Only a few counts were recorded for this clone. The CDR3 spells CASSRRTGGRTGELFF. The CDR3 region has the DNA TGTGCCAGTAGTAGGAGGACGGGAGGGAGAACCGGGGAGCTGTTTTTT. The rearrangement uses TRBV19 and TRBJ2-2, with TRBD2 identical over 8 bases. There are 16 residues in the CDR3. Germline assignment: CDR1 LNHDA and CDR2 SQIVND (reference sequence). V gave up 4 bases and J gave up 5 bases; unmatched junction bases: 9.

The chain couples TRBV11-2 to TRBJ2-5; TRBD1 agrees at 9 bases. The last part of the DNA fits TRBJ2-7 better; the J call may be wrong. The CDR3 spans 15 residues. Germline values: CDR1 SGHAT, CDR2 FQNNGV. CDR3 loop: CASSLYRDRVPEQYF. The CDR3 DNA reads TGTGCCAGCAGCCTTTACCGGGACAGGGTCCCCGAGCAGTACTTC.

J is TRBJ1-5 and V is TRBV6-6; 10 bases align to TRBD1. The CDR3 extends over 14 amino acids. Germline loops: CDR1 MNHNY, CDR2 SVGAGI (reference sequence). V lost 3 bases to trimming and J lost 6 bases; unmatched junction nucleotides: 2. The CDR3 here is CASSYGQGVQPQHF. CDR3 bases: TGTGCCAGCAGTTATGGACAGGGGGTTCAGCCCCAGCATTTT.

This chain joins TRBV2 and TRBJ1-6; 8 nucleotides align to TRBD1. Losses at the gene ends were 6 bases for V and 6 bases for J; bases not matched to a gene: 4. The CDR3 has 14 residues. CDR1 and CDR2 (germline): SNHLY, FYNNEI. The CDR3 coding sequence is TGTGCCAGCAGGGGGACAGGCATTAATTCACCCCTCCACTTT. Its translation: CASRGTGINSPLHF. Together with reference TRBV2 and TRBJ1-6, the CDR3 gives the full variable domain: EPEVTQTPSHQVTQMGQEVILRCVPISNHLYFYWYRQILGQKVEFLVSFYNNEISEKSEIFDDQFSVERPDGSNFTLKIRSTKLEDSAMYFCASRGTGINSPLHFGNGTRLTVT.

The rearrangement joins TRBV11-3 to TRBJ2-7; 7 bases are shared with TRBD1. Germline assignment: CDR1 SGHNT and CDR2 YENEEA. CDR3 length equals 14 residues. The trim removed 3 bases at V and 2 bases at J, leaving 4 bases unmatched. CDR3 DNA sequence: TGTGCCAGCAGCTTCACGACAGGGACCTACGAGCAGTACTTC. Translated, it gives CASSFTTGTYEQYF.

The gene calls are TRBV5-1 and TRBJ2-2; D might be TRBD1 (6 bases). With 4 bases removed from V and 0 bases from J, the gap between germline ends came to 16 bases. The CDR3 covers 17 residues. Germline loops: CDR1 SGHRS, CDR2 YFSETQ. CDR3 nucleotide sequence: TGCGCCAGCAGCCAACTCCCTGGGACAACGAACACCGGGGAGCTGTTTTTT. Its translation is CASSQLPGTTNTGELFF.

The chain recombines TRBV6-5 with TRBJ1-1; a possible D gene is TRBD1 (5 bases). CDR3 size: 14 residues. V lost 5 bases, J lost 1 base, and 11 bases lay in between. CDR1 is MNHEY and CDR2 is SVGAGI in the germline V gene. The CDR3 here is CASSEPGSNTEAFF. The CDR3 nucleotides are TGTGCCAGCAGTGAACCAGGGTCGAACACTGAAGCTTTCTTT.

The chain has TRBV9 and TRBJ2-3, with D possibly TRBD2 on 6 matching bases. The V end was cut by 0 bases, the J end by 7 bases, with 15 bases between. The CDR3 runs to 15 residues. The germline V gene has CDR1 SGDLS and CDR2 YYNGEE. CDR3 loop: CASSVVGGVANTQYF. For the CDR3, the DNA is TGTGCCAGCAGCGTAGTTGGCGGGGTGGCAAATACGCAGTATTTT.

This clone was seen a few times. The chain recombines TRBV9 with TRBJ2-1; TRBD2 matches at 12 bases. The CDR3 has 19 amino acids. The V gene end was trimmed by 4 bases and the J gene end by 2 bases; junction bases not matched to a gene: 13. CDR1 is SGDLS and CDR2 is YYNGEE in the germline V gene. CDR3 region: CASSRRPSGRADAYNEQFF. In DNA, the CDR3 is TGTGCCAGCAGCCGTAGGCCTAGCGGGAGGGCCGACGCCTACAATGAGCAGTTCTTC. Complete variable domain (other parts from reference TRBV9 and TRBJ2-1): DSGVTQTPKHLITATGQRVTLRCSPRSGDLSVYWYQQSLDQGLQFLIQYYNGEERAKGNILERFSAQQFPDLHSELNLSSLELGDSALYFCASSRRPSGRADAYNEQFFGPGTRLTVL.

This chain links TRBV19 with TRBJ2-6, with D perhaps TRBD2 (5 bases). This CDR3 spans 15 amino acids. Germline V gene data show CDR1 as LNHDA and CDR2 as SQIVND (reference sequence). Trimming removed 3 bases at V and 2 bases at J, with 8 bases between. CDR3 amino acids: CASSIGGPGANVLTF. The CDR3 coding sequence is TGTGCCAGTAGTATTGGAGGACCTGGGGCCAACGTCCTGACTTTC.

The rearrangement links TRBV9 to TRBJ1-2, with 9 bases aligning to TRBD1. This CDR3 spans 15 amino acids. Germline loops: CDR1 SGDLS, CDR2 YYNGEE. J gave up 8 bases and V 2 bases, and 10 bases lay outside the gene matches. DNA of the CDR3: TGTGCCAGCAGCGTGATGGACAGGGGTCAAGGAGGCTACACCTTC. Translation gives CASSVMDRGQGGYTF.

This chain uses TRBV6-1 with TRBJ1-3; 7 positions agree with TRBD1. The CDR3 covers 15 residues. Germline CDR1 is MNHNS and CDR2 is SASEGT. V was pared by 5 bases and J by 1 base, with 5 bases of the junction left unmatched. As DNA, the CDR3 is TGTGCCAGCAGTCATCCGGGACAGTCTGGAAACACCATATATTTT. This encodes CASSHPGQSGNTIYF.

The V and J genes are TRBV5-5 and TRBJ2-7, with TRBD2 matching over 10 bases. Trimming cost V 5 bases and J 3 bases; bases outside gene matches: 11. The V gene's germline CDR1 is SGHKS and CDR2 YYEKEE (reference sequence). The length of the CDR3 is 16 residues. The CDR3 coding sequence is TGTGCCAGCAGTCTCCGAACTAGCGGGGTGAGCTACGAGCAGTACTTC. It is translated as CASSLRTSGVSYEQYF.

The chain links TRBV10-3 to TRBJ1-2; no clear D. Germline V CDR1 and CDR2: ENHRY, SYGVKD. The CDR3 covers 11 residues. Trimming left V 0 bases short and J 7 bases short, with 3 bases between. CDR3 residues: CAISESSGYTF. CDR3 in DNA: TGTGCCATCAGTGAGTCGAGTGGCTACACCTTC.

Comments on this clone: The junction departs from the called germline gene at one end, perhaps through a read error. CDR3 protein: CASGSGRVLF. In nucleotides, the CDR3 is TGTGCCAGCGGTAGCGGGAGGGTATTATTT. This rearrangement joins TRBV27 to TRBJ2-3, with TRBD2 matching 11 bases. Per germline, CDR1 MNHEY and CDR2 SMNVEV (reference sequence). This CDR3 comprises 10 residues.

The rearrangement joins TRBV7-2 to TRBJ1-1; 7 bases line up with TRBD1. Germline values: CDR1 SGHTA, CDR2 FQGNSA. The CDR3 sequence is 16 residues long. J was trimmed by 6 bases and V by 5 bases; bases with no gene match: 15. The CDR3 sequence is CASSNRGTATYPEAFF. CDR3 nucleotide sequence: TGTGCCAGCAGCAATCGAGGGACAGCAACGTACCCTGAAGCTTTCTTT. Full variable domain (missing parts from reference TRBV7-2 and TRBJ1-1): GAGVSQSPSNKVTEKGKDVELRCDPISGHTALYWYRQSLGQGLEFLIYFQGNSAPDKSGLPSDRFSAERTGGSVSTLTIQRTQQEDSAVYLCASSNRGTATYPEAFFGQGTRLTVV.

V gene TRBV5-4 combines with J gene TRBJ1-3; 8 bases align to TRBD1. There are 14 residues in the CDR3. J was trimmed by 8 bases and V by 5 bases; bases with no gene match: 9. The germline V gene encodes CDR1 SGHNT and CDR2 YYREEE (reference sequence). The chain's CDR3 is CASSPGQGRDTIYF. The CDR3 coding sequence is TGTGCCAGCAGTCCCGGACAGGGTCGGGACACCATATATTTT.

This clone appeared a few times. The chain joins TRBV11-2 to TRBJ1-4; 8 nucleotides line up with TRBD1. The V segment lost 1 base and the J segment 4 bases; nucleotides outside the gene matches: 11. CDR1 is SGHAT, CDR2 FQNNGV, per germline. The CDR3 has 18 residues. The CDR3 region has the DNA TGTGCCAGCAGCTTAGTAAGGTCGGGAGGACAGGGTAATGAAAAACTGTTTTTT. Translated, it gives CASSLVRSGGQGNEKLFF.

The chain has TRBV11-3 and TRBJ2-3; D perhaps matches TRBD1 (6 bases). This CDR3 has 15 residues. Trimming removed 0 bases at V and 4 bases at J, with 11 bases between. CDR1 is SGHNT, CDR2 YENEEA, per germline. CDR3 loop: CASSLDHAGADTQYF. CDR3 nucleotide sequence: TGTGCCAGCAGCTTAGATCACGCAGGGGCAGATACGCAGTATTTT.

This chain uses TRBV7-3 with TRBJ1-1; D is perhaps TRBD1 (6 bases). V shed 3 bases and J shed 0 bases, with 14 bases lying between them. The CDR3 length is 16 residues. Germline V gene sequence: CDR1 SGHTA, CDR2 FQGTGA. The CDR3 DNA reads as TGTGCCAGCAGCTTGGGACCAGGGGCCCTGAACACTGAAGCTTTCTTT. Translating it yields CASSLGPGALNTEAFF.